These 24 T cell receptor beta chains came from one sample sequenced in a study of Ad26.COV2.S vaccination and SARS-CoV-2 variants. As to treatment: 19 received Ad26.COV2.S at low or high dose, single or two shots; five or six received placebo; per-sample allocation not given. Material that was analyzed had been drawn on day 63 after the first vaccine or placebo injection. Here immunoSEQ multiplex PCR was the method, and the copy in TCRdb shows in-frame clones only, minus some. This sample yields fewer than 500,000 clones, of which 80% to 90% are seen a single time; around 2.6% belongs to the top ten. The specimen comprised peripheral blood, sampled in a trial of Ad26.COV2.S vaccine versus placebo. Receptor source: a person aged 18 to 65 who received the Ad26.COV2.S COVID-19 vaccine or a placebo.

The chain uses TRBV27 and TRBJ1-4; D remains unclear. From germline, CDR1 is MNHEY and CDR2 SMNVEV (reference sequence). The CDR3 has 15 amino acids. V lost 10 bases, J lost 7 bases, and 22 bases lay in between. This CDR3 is CATGRRAGLSEKLFF. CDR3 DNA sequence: TGTGCCACCGGCAGGCGAGCCGGTTTAAGTGAAAAACTGTTTTTT. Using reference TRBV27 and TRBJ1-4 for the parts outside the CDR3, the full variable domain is EAQVTQNPRYLITVTGKKLTVTCSQNMNHEYMSWYRQDPGLGLRQIYYSMNVEVTDKGDVPEGYKVSRKEKRNFPLILESPSPNQTSLYFCATGRRAGLSEKLFFGSGTQLSVL.

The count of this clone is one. For the CDR3, the DNA is TGCGCCAGCAGCTCTCGGACAGGGAACACTGAAGCTTTCTTT. Amino acid sequence: CASSSRTGNTEAFF. The chain recombines TRBV5-1 with TRBJ1-1, with TRBD1 matching 7 bases. The CDR3 totals 14 residues. The V segment lost 3 bases and the J segment 1 base; nucleotides outside the gene matches: 3. Germline V gene data show CDR1 as SGHRS and CDR2 as YFSETQ.

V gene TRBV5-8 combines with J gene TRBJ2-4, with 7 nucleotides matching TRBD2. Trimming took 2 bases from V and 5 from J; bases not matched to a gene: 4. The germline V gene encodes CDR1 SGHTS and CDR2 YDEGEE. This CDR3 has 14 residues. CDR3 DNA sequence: TGTGCCAGCAGCTTAGGACGGGGGGAAAACATTCAGTACTTC. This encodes CASSLGRGENIQYF.

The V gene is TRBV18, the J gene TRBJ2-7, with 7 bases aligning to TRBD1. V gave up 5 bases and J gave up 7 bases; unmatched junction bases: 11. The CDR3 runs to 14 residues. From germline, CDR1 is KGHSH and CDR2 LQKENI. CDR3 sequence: CASSSNRQGIEQYV. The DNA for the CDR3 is TGTGCCAGCTCATCAAATCGACAGGGTATAGAGCAGTACGTC.

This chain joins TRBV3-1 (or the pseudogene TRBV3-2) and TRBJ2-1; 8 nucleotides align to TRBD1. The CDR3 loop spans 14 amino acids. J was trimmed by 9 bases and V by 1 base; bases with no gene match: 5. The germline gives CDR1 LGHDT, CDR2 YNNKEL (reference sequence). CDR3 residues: CASSQGIQGGEQFF. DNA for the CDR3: TGTGCCAGCAGCCAAGGAATACAGGGGGGTGAGCAGTTCTTC.

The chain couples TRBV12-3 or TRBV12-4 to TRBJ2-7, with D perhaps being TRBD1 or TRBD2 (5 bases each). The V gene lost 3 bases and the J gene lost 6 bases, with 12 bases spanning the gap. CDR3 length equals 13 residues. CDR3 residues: CASSFLQAGEQYV. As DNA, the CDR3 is TGTGCCAGCAGTTTTTTACAGGCGGGCGAGCAGTACGTC.

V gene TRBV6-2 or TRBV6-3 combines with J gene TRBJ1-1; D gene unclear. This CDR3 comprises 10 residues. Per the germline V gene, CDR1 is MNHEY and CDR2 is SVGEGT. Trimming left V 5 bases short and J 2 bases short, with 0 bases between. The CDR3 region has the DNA TGTGCCAGCAGTAACACTGAAGCTTTCTTT. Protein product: CASSNTEAFF.

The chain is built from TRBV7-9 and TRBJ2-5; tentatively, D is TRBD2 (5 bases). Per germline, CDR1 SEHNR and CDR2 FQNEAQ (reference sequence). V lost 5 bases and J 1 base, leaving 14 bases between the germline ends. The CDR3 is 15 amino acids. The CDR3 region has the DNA TGTGCCAGCAGCCCACGCCGGGGTACCCAAGAGACCCAGTACTTC. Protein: CASSPRRGTQETQYF.

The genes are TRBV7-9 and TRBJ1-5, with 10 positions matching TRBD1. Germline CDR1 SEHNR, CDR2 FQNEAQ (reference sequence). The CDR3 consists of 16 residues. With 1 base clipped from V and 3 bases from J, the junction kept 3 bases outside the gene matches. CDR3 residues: CASSLGTGGDNQPQHF. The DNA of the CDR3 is TGTGCCAGCAGCTTAGGGACAGGGGGTGACAATCAGCCCCAGCATTTT.

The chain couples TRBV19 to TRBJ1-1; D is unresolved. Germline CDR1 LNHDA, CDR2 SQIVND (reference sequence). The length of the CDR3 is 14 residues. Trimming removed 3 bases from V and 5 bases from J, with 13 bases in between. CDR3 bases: TGTGCCAGTAGTATCGCCACCCTGGGGACTGAAGCTTTCTTT. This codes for CASSIATLGTEAFF.

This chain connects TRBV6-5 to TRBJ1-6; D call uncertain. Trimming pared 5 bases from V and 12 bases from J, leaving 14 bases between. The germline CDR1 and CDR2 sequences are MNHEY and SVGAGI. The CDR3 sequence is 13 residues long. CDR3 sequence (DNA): TGTGCCAGCAGTCCCCTGGGGATATTACCCCTCCACTTT. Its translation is CASSPLGILPLHF.

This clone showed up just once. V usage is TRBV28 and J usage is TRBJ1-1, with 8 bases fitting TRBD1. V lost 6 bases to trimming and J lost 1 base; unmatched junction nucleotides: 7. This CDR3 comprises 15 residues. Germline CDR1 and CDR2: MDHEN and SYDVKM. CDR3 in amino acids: CASSSQGQGNTEAFF. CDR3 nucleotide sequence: TGTGCCAGCAGCAGCCAAGGACAGGGGAACACTGAAGCTTTCTTT.

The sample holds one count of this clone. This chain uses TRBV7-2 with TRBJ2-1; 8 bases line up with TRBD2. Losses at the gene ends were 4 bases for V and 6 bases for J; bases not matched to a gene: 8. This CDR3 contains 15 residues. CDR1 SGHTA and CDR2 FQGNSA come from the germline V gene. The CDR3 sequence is CASSSPFSGTNEQFF. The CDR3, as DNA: TGTGCCAGCAGCTCACCCTTTAGCGGGACCAATGAGCAGTTCTTC.

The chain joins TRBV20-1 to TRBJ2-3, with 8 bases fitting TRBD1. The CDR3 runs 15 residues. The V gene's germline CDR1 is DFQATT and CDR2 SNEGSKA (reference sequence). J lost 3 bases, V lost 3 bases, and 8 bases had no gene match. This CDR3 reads CSASGQGVRTDTQYF. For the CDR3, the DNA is TGCAGTGCTAGTGGACAGGGAGTGAGGACAGATACGCAGTATTTT.

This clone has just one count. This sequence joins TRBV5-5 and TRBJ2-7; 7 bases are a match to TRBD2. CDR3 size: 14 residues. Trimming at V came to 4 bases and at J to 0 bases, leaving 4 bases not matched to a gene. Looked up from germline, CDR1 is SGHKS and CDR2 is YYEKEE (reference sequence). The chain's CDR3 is CASSPGTISYEQYV. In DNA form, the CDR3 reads TGTGCCAGCAGCCCCGGGACTATCTCCTACGAGCAGTACGTC.

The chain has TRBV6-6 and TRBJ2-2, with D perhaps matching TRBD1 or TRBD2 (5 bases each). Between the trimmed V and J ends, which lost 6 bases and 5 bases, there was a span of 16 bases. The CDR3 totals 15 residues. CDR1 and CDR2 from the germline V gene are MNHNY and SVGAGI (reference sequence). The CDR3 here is CASRQTGRPTGELFF. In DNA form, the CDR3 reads TGTGCCAGCAGGCAAACGGGGCGGCCTACCGGGGAGCTGTTTTTT.

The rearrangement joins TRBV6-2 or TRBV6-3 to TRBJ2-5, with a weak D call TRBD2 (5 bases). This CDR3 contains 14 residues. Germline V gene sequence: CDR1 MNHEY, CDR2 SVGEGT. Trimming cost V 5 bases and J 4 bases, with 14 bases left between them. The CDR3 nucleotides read TGTGCCAGCAGTACTTTATGGGCGGGAGAGACCCAGTACTTC. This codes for CASSTLWAGETQYF.

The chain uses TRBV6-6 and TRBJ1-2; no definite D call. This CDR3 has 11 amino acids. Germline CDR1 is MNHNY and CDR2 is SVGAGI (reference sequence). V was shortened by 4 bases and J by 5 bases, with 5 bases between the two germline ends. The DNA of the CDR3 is TGTGCCAGCAGTTCCGGTTATGGCTACACCTTC. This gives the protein CASSSGYGYTF.

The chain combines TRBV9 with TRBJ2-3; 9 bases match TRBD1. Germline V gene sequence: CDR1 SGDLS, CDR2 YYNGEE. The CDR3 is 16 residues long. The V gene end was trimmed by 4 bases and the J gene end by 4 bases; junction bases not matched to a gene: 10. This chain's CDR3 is CASSIHTGGISDTQYF. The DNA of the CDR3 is TGTGCCAGCAGCATTCACACAGGGGGCATATCAGATACGCAGTATTTT.

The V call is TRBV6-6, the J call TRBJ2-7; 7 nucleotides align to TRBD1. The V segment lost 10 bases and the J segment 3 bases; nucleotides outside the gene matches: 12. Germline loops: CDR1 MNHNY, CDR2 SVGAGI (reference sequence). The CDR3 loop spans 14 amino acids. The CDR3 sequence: CATFSRQGLYEQYF. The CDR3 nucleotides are TGTGCCACCTTCTCGCGACAGGGCCTCTACGAGCAGTACTTC.

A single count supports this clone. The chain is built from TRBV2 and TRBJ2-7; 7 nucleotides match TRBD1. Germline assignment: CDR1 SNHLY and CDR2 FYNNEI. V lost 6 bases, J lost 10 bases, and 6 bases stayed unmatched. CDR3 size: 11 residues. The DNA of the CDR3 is TGTGCCAGCAGGTACACAGGGGTTCAGTACTTC. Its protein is CASRYTGVQYF. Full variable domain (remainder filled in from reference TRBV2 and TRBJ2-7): EPEVTQTPSHQVTQMGQEVILRCVPISNHLYFYWYRQILGQKVEFLVSFYNNEISEKSEIFDDQFSVERPDGSNFTLKIRSTKLEDSAMYFCASRYTGVQYFGPGTRLTVT.

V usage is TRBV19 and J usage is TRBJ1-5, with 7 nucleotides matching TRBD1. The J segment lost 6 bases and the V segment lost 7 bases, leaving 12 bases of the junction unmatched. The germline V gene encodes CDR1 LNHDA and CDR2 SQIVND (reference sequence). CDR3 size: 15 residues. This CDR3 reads CASTQRDSLPQPQHF. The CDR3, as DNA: TGTGCCAGTACCCAGCGGGACAGTCTTCCTCAGCCCCAGCATTTT.

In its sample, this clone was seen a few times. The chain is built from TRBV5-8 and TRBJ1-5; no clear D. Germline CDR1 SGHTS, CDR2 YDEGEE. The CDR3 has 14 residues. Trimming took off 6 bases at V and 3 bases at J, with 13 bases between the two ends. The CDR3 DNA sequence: TGTGCCAGCACCCCCAACGGGCCCAATCAGCCCCAGCATTTT. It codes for CASTPNGPNQPQHF.

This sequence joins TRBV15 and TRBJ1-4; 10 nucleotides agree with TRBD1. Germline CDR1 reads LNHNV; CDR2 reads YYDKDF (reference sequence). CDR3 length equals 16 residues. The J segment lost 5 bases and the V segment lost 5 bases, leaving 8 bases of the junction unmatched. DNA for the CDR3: TGTGCCACCAGCCCCTACCCGACAGGGGGCAATGAAAAACTGTTTTTT. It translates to CATSPYPTGGNEKLFF. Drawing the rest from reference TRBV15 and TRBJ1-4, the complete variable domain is DAMVIQNPRYQVTQFGKPVTLSCSQTLNHNVMYWYQQKSSQAPKLLFHYYDKDFNNEADTPDNFQSRRPNTSFCFLDIRSPGLGDTAMYLCATSPYPTGGNEKLFFGSGTQLSVL.